The 26 T cell receptor beta chains below come from one sample, sequenced in a study of control samples from healthy donors and cancer patients. Clones were read by immunoSEQ multiplex PCR, and TCRdb kept only the in-frame ones, dropping some. The data show about 63,000 clones, 70% to 90% seen once. Specimen: PBMCs. The origin of the receptors is a woman aged 55-69 years with lung cancer.

The chain is built from TRBV7-3 and TRBJ2-5; D is unclear. The CDR3 consists of 13 residues. CDR1 SGHTA and CDR2 FQGTGA come from the germline V gene. Trimming left V 8 bases short and J 4 bases short, with 14 bases between. CDR3 nucleotide sequence: TGTGCCAGCGGTACGACCAACAGAGAGACCCAGTACTTC. Translating gives CASGTTNRETQYF.

This rearrangement joins TRBV6-5 to TRBJ2-1; 7 bases map to TRBD2. There are 13 residues in the CDR3. Germline CDR1 reads MNHEY; CDR2 reads SVGAGI. Losses at the gene ends were 5 bases for V and 11 bases for J; bases not matched to a gene: 9. CDR3: CASSTPGAGKQFF. CDR3 coding DNA: TGTGCCAGCAGTACCCCAGGAGCGGGAAAGCAGTTCTTC.

This chain links TRBV28 with TRBJ1-2; the D is unclear. Germline CDR1 is MDHEN and CDR2 is SYDVKM. V gave up 7 bases and J gave up 8 bases, with 26 bases separating them. The CDR3 loop spans 16 amino acids. The CDR3 spells CASTRGHGYLMRGYTF. The CDR3 nucleotides are TGTGCCAGCACTCGCGGCCACGGATACCTTATGCGGGGCTACACCTTC.

This CDR3 is CASSLEGRAYTQYF. In DNA form, the CDR3 reads TGTGCCAGCAGCTTAGAAGGCAGGGCTTATACGCAGTATTTT. The rearrangement joins TRBV7-9 to TRBJ2-3; D is possibly TRBD1 (5 bases). The CDR3 loop spans 14 amino acids. From germline, CDR1 is SEHNR and CDR2 FQNEAQ (reference sequence). V lost 1 base and J 7 bases, leaving 12 bases between the germline ends.

The chain joins TRBV29-1 to TRBJ2-5; D ambiguous. Trimming left V 7 bases short and J 8 bases short, with 14 bases between. CDR1 and CDR2 (germline): SQVTM, ANQGSEA. This CDR3 has 11 residues. Here the CDR3 reads CSAFLTPTQYF. The DNA of the CDR3 is TGCAGCGCCTTCCTAACACCTACCCAGTACTTC.

The chain is built from TRBV3-1 (or the pseudogene TRBV3-2) and TRBJ2-4; perhaps D is TRBD1 or TRBD2 (5 bases each). This CDR3 has 18 residues. V was clipped by 1 base and J by 1 base, with 17 bases between them. Per the germline V gene, CDR1 is LGHDT and CDR2 is YNNKEL (reference sequence). The CDR3 spells CASSQGYAGRVAKNIQYF. The CDR3 bases are TGTGCCAGCAGCCAAGGCTATGCGGGCAGGGTGGCCAAAAACATTCAGTACTTC.

The V call is TRBV11-2, the J call TRBJ2-7, with TRBD1 matching 8 bases. This CDR3 spans 15 amino acids. Germline CDR1 is SGHAT and CDR2 is FQNNGV. V dropped 0 bases and J dropped 6; count of bases not matched to a gene: 7. The CDR3 DNA reads TGTGCCAGCAGCTTAGATCAGGGGGCGCTGGGCGAGCAGTACTTC. Encoded protein: CASSLDQGALGEQYF.

V usage is TRBV28 and J usage is TRBJ2-1; no clear D. This CDR3 is 15 amino acids long. V gave up 5 bases and J gave up 6 bases, with 17 bases separating them. Germline V CDR1 and CDR2: MDHEN, SYDVKM. The CDR3 sequence: CASSPRLLPRNEQFF. CDR3 bases: TGTGCCAGCAGTCCGCGACTCCTCCCCCGCAATGAGCAGTTCTTC.

This clone was recorded once. This sequence joins TRBV7-8 and TRBJ1-2; 7 bases map to TRBD1. The ends lost 5 bases at V and 6 bases at J; junction bases unmatched: 12. In germline, CDR1 is SGHVS, CDR2 FQNEAQ. There are 15 residues in the CDR3. The CDR3 DNA sequence: TGTGCCAGCAGCCCAAACAGGGGAAATATAGATGGCTACACCTTC. Encoded protein: CASSPNRGNIDGYTF.

V gene TRBV5-1 combines with J gene TRBJ1-2, with D possibly matching TRBD1 (5 bases). Germline CDR1 reads SGHRS; CDR2 reads YFSETQ. The CDR3 is made up of 13 amino acids. The germline V and J ends were trimmed by 4 bases and 6 bases, with 13 bases remaining between them. CDR3 DNA sequence: TGCGCCAGCAGCATCGACAGCCGGCATGGCTACACCTTC. Translated: CASSIDSRHGYTF.

The chain joins TRBV7-3 to TRBJ2-5; D uncertain. Trimming removed 2 bases at V and 1 base at J, with 5 bases between. The CDR3 has 13 residues. Germline CDR1 is SGHTA and CDR2 is FQGTGA. CDR3 nucleotides: TGTGCCAGCAGCTTAGAGCTCCAAGAGACCCAGTACTTC. Amino acids: CASSLELQETQYF.

The chain carries TRBV10-3 and TRBJ2-7, with D tentatively TRBD1 (6 bases). Trimming removed 6 bases from V and 2 bases from J, with 11 bases in between. CDR1 and CDR2 (germline): ENHRY, SYGVKD. The CDR3 has 13 residues. The CDR3 DNA is TGTGCCATCAGCGGACAGAGTACCTACGAGCAGTACTTC. Its translation: CAISGQSTYEQYF.

The rearrangement uses TRBV7-9 and TRBJ1-6, with 8 bases lining up with TRBD1. The germline V gene has CDR1 SEHNR and CDR2 FQNEAQ (reference sequence). V gave up 4 bases and J gave up 3 bases; unmatched junction bases: 5. This CDR3 comprises 16 residues. CDR3 in amino acids: CASSWTGTGYNSPLHF. CDR3 nucleotide sequence: TGTGCCAGCAGCTGGACCGGGACAGGCTATAATTCACCCCTCCACTTT.

J is TRBJ1-2 and V is TRBV2; the match to TRBD1 covers 9 bases. The germline CDR1 and CDR2 sequences are SNHLY and FYNNEI. CDR3 length: 13 amino acids. The ends lost 2 bases at V and 11 bases at J; junction bases unmatched: 6. The DNA for the CDR3 is TGTGCCAGCAGTGAAAGCGGACAGGGGAGTTACACCTTC. Its translation is CASSESGQGSYTF.

CDR3 amino acids: CASSLNLGLNEKLFF. CDR3 DNA sequence: TGTGCCAGCAGCTTGAACCTGGGGTTGAATGAAAAACTGTTTTTT. The chain couples TRBV7-2 to TRBJ1-4; no definite D call. The ends were cut back, 3 bases at V and 5 bases at J, with 13 bases in the middle. Germline V lookup: CDR1 SGHTA, CDR2 FQGNSA. The CDR3 is 15 residues long.

The V gene is TRBV30, the J gene TRBJ1-5; D is unclear. The germline V gene has CDR1 GTSNPN and CDR2 SVGIG (reference sequence). V gave up 2 bases and J gave up 4 bases, with 9 bases separating them. CDR3 size: 13 residues. Here the CDR3 reads CAWSRAANQPQHF. CDR3 nucleotides: TGTGCCTGGAGTCGGGCCGCGAATCAGCCCCAGCATTTT.

CDR3 nucleotide sequence: TGTGCCAGCAGCTTGAGGCTAGAAAGACCCAATGAGCAGTTCTTC. Amino acids: CASSLRLERPNEQFF. The V gene is TRBV5-6, the J gene TRBJ2-1, with unresolved D. This CDR3 region has 15 residues. Germline V gene sequence: CDR1 SGHDT, CDR2 YYEEEE. V was trimmed by 1 base and J by 6 bases, leaving 14 bases between them.

The chain combines TRBV2 with TRBJ1-2, with D perhaps matching TRBD1 (5 bases). Germline CDR1 reads SNHLY; CDR2 reads FYNNEI. The ends were cut back, 3 bases at V and 7 bases at J, with 18 bases in the middle. CDR3 length: 15 residues. CDR3 region: CASSDAGQVLPGYTF. CDR3 in DNA: TGTGCCAGCAGTGACGCAGGACAAGTCTTGCCTGGCTACACCTTC.

The J gene is TRBJ1-1, the V gene TRBV9; TRBD1 aligns across 7 bases. This CDR3 has 15 residues. Trimming cost V 0 bases and J 0 bases; bases outside gene matches: 2. Per the germline V gene, CDR1 is SGDLS and CDR2 is YYNGEE. This chain's CDR3 is CASSVGDRLNTEAFF. The CDR3 DNA sequence: TGTGCCAGCAGCGTAGGGGACAGATTGAACACTGAAGCTTTCTTT.

V gene TRBV9 combines with J gene TRBJ1-3; perhaps TRBD1 as D (6 bases). Germline assignment: CDR1 SGDLS and CDR2 YYNGEE. This CDR3 is 16 amino acids long. V gave up 0 bases and J gave up 2 bases, with 12 bases separating them. The CDR3 region has the DNA TGTGCCAGCAGCGTAGATGGAGGGGGGACTGGAAACACCATATATTTT. This sequence encodes CASSVDGGGTGNTIYF.

This chain links TRBV6-5 with TRBJ2-7, with 9 bases that match TRBD1. Trimming cost V 2 bases and J 7 bases; bases outside gene matches: 6. The CDR3 totals 14 residues. Germline V lookup: CDR1 MNHEY, CDR2 SVGAGI. The CDR3 region has the DNA TGTGCCAGCAGTTACAGGGGACAGGGCTATGAGCAGTACTTC. Translated: CASSYRGQGYEQYF.

This chain links TRBV7-2 with TRBJ1-1, with D perhaps matching TRBD1 (6 bases). Germline V gene lookup returns CDR1 SGHTA and CDR2 FQGNSA. This CDR3 region has 14 residues. The V gene lost 6 bases and the J gene lost 1 base, with 12 bases spanning the gap. CDR3 region: CASRPGQQNTEAFF. In nucleotides, the CDR3 is TGTGCCAGCAGACCTGGACAGCAGAACACTGAAGCTTTCTTT.

V is TRBV19 and J is TRBJ2-3, with 12 nucleotides matching TRBD2. V gave up 1 base and J gave up 5 bases; unmatched junction bases: 4. The germline V gene has CDR1 LNHDA and CDR2 SQIVND (reference sequence). This CDR3 is 16 amino acids long. CDR3 nucleotides: TGTGCCAGTAGTATAGCTAGCGGGAGGGCCGGAGATACGCAGTATTTT. It is translated as CASSIASGRAGDTQYF. Variable domain in full (rest from reference TRBV19 and TRBJ2-3): DGGITQSPKYLFRKEGQNVTLSCEQNLNHDAMYWYRQDPGQGLRLIYYSQIVNDFQKGDIAEGYSVSREKKESFPLTVTSAQKNPTAFYLCASSIASGRAGDTQYFGPGTRLTVL.

The rearrangement joins TRBV9 to TRBJ2-1; 10 nucleotides line up with TRBD2. This CDR3 contains 17 residues. The V and J ends lost 3 bases and 2 bases, in that order; junction bases with no gene match: 8. The V gene's germline CDR1 is SGDLS and CDR2 YYNGEE. In DNA, the CDR3 is TGTGCCAGCAGCGCGACAGCCACTAGCGGGACCTACAATGAGCAGTTCTTC. Its translation: CASSATATSGTYNEQFF.

The chain carries TRBV13 and TRBJ2-5; 10 nucleotides agree with TRBD2. This CDR3 has 14 residues. The germline V gene encodes CDR1 PRHDT and CDR2 FYEKMQ (reference sequence). V dropped 3 bases and J dropped 5; count of bases not matched to a gene: 3. CDR3 protein: CASSFLTSGETQYF. The DNA of the CDR3 is TGTGCCAGCAGCTTTCTGACTAGCGGGGAGACCCAGTACTTC.

J is TRBJ1-3 and V is TRBV2; no definite D call. The length of the CDR3 is 14 residues. V lost 6 bases to trimming and J lost 0 bases, with 9 bases between them. The germline V gene has CDR1 SNHLY and CDR2 FYNNEI. CDR3 amino acids: CASSRRNSGNTIYF. The CDR3 region has the DNA TGTGCCAGCAGCAGGCGCAACTCTGGAAACACCATATATTTT.